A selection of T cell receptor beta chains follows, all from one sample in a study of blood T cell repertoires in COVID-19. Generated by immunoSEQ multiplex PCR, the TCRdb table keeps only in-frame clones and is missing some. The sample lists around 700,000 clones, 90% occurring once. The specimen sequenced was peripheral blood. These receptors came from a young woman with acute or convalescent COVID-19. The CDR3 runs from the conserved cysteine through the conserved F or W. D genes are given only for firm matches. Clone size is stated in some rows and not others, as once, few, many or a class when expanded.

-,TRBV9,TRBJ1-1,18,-,CASSGDFGTSRSNTEAFF,TGTGCCAGCAGCGGGGACTTCGGGACGAGCCGTTCCAACACTGAAGCTTTCTTT
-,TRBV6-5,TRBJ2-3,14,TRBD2,CASSRGGVTDTQYF,TGTGCCAGCAGTCGCGGGGGAGTCACAGATACGCAGTATTTT
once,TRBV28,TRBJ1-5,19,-,CASSSLSGGFLYSNQPQHF,TGTGCCAGCAGTTCCCTTTCGGGCGGGTTCCTTTATAGCAATCAGCCCCAGCATTTT
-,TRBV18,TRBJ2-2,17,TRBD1,CASSPWTGGVDTGELFF,TGTGCCAGCTCACCGTGGACAGGGGGCGTCGACACCGGGGAGCTGTTTTTT
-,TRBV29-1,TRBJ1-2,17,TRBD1,CSVRYRDRGWANYGYTF,TGCAGCGTTCGTTACCGGGACAGGGGGTGGGCTAACTATGGCTACACCTTC
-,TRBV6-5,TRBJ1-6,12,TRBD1,CASSYSTGALHF,TGTGCCAGCAGTTACTCCACAGGGGCTCTCCACTTT
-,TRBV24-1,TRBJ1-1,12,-,CATSYGTGEAFF,TGTGCCACCAGCTACGGTACGGGAGAAGCTTTCTTT
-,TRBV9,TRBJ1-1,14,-,CASSVPQGNTEAFF,TGTGCCAGCAGCGTACCTCAGGGTAACACTGAAGCTTTCTTT
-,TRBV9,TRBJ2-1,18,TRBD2,CASSGGTSGGTLYNEQFF,TGTGCCAGCAGCGGTGGGACTAGCGGGGGGACTCTGTACAATGAGCAGTTCTTC
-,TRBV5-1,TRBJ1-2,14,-,CASSLDSQNYGYTF,TGCGCCAGCAGCTTGGACAGCCAAAATTATGGCTACACCTTC
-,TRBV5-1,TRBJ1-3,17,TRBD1,CASSSRPGQGFGNTIYF,TGCGCCAGCAGCTCCCGACCGGGACAGGGCTTTGGAAACACCATATATTTT
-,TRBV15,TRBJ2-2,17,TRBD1,CATSARGDRGATGELFF,TGTGCCACCAGCGCCCGCGGGGACAGGGGGGCCACCGGGGAGCTGTTTTTT
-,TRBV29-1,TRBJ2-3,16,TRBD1,CSVGVRQGASTDTQYF,TGCAGCGTTGGGGTCAGACAGGGGGCGAGCACAGATACGCAGTATTTT
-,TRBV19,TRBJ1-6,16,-,CASSISGSSYNSPLHF,TGTGCCAGTAGTATATCTGGGAGCTCCTATAATTCACCCCTCCACTTT
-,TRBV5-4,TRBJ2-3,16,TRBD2,CASSLSGGSPTDTQYF,TGTGCCAGCAGCTTGTCCGGGGGGTCTCCCACAGATACGCAGTATTTT
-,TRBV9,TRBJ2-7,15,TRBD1,CASSVDRESSYEQYF,TGTGCCAGCAGCGTGGACAGGGAAAGCTCCTACGAGCAGTACTTC